The 7 T cell receptor beta chains below were found in one sample sequenced in a study of response to subunit inactivated influenza vaccine. Each CDR3 protein gets one entry after TCRdb re-called the RT-PCR reads with MiXCR. Of about 190,000 distinct CDR3 sequences in the sample, approximately 14% were seen once. The source was CD8+ T cells sorted from PBMCs, collected 4 to 6 days after vaccination. The receptors derive from a man aged 45-60 years who received an inactivated influenza vaccine.

This rearrangement joins TRBV29-1 to TRBJ2-2; perhaps TRBD1 as D (5 bases). This CDR3 has 14 amino acids. Germline V gives CDR1 SQVTM, CDR2 ANQGSEA. V lost 3 bases and J lost 1, with 9 bases in between. The CDR3, as DNA: TGCAGCGTTGAGGAGCAGGGGAACACCGGGGAGCTGTTTTTT. This sequence encodes CSVEEQGNTGELFF.

This clonotype was seen a few times. The chain uses TRBV6-1 and TRBJ2-1, with D perhaps assigned TRBD1 or TRBD2 (5 bases each). Trimming took off 5 bases at V and 4 bases at J, with 12 bases between the two ends. Germline CDR1 is MNHNS and CDR2 is SASEGT. The CDR3 has 14 residues. CDR3 nucleotide sequence: TGTGCCAGCAGTCCACGGGACGGATACAATGAGCAGTTCTTC. Translation gives CASSPRDGYNEQFF.

This clonotype was counted at least ten times. The V call is TRBV4-3, the J call TRBJ2-7; 10 bases fit TRBD1. The length of the CDR3 is 14 residues. Germline trimming cut 1 base from V and 4 bases from J; bases unmatched to any gene: 1. Germline V gives CDR1 LGHNA, CDR2 YSLEER. The CDR3 DNA sequence: TGCGCCAGCAGCCAAGGACAGGGGGCGTACGAGCAGTACTTC. It codes for CASSQGQGAYEQYF.

This clonotype has a handful of counts. Its ends do not fully match the called genes, so a read error is possible. V gene TRBV7-7 combines with J gene TRBJ2-3; 10 nucleotides agree with TRBD2. This CDR3 is built from 15 residues. CDR1 SSHAT and CDR2 FNYEAQ come from the germline V gene (reference sequence). In DNA, the CDR3 is TGTGCTAGCAGCTTACAGCGGGGGGGCTTAGATACGCAGTATTTT. Protein: CASSLQRGGLDTQYF.

This chain connects TRBV7-2 to TRBJ1-1; D unclear. Trimming removed 5 bases from V and 1 base from J, with 11 bases in between. There are 14 residues in the CDR3. Germline V lookup: CDR1 SGHTA, CDR2 FQGNSA. The CDR3 is CASSDGPRNTEAFF. As DNA, the CDR3 is TGTGCCAGCAGCGACGGACCTAGGAACACTGAAGCTTTCTTT.

This clonotype appeared many times. The chain has TRBV20-1 and TRBJ2-5, with D possibly TRBD1 on 6 matching bases. The CDR3 covers 13 residues. Germline V gives CDR1 DFQATT, CDR2 SNEGSKA (reference sequence). V lost 6 bases, J lost 0 bases, and 11 bases lay in between. The CDR3: CSAKQGNQETQYF. CDR3 bases: TGCAGTGCCAAACAGGGAAACCAAGAGACCCAGTACTTC.

This clonotype was found a few times. The chain employs TRBV27 and TRBJ2-1; 7 nucleotides align to TRBD1. The length of the CDR3 is 17 residues. Germline values: CDR1 MNHEY, CDR2 SMNVEV (reference sequence). J lost 4 bases, V lost 2 bases, and 11 bases had no gene match. CDR3 nucleotide sequence: TGTGCCAGCAGTTTACTTATAAGACAGGGCAGATACAATGAGCAGTTCTTC. As protein: CASSLLIRQGRYNEQFF.